Following are 14 T cell receptor beta chains from one sample sequenced in a study of OX40 agonist ivuxolimab in advanced cancers. Sequencing used immunoSEQ multiplex PCR; TCRdb keeps in-frame clones, though not all of them. The repertoire holds about 76,000 clones, approximately 87% seen once, with under 1% in the top ten. Sequencing was performed on CD4+ or CD8+ T cells sorted from blood, taken in a trial of the OX40 agonist ivuxolimab. The receptors here all came from an adult with an advanced solid tumor such as melanoma, head and neck, liver or kidney cancer.

The chain joins TRBV5-5 to TRBJ2-1, with TRBD1 matching over 8 bases. This CDR3 has 15 amino acids. Germline V gene data show CDR1 as SGHKS and CDR2 as YYEKEE (reference sequence). The ends lost 4 bases at V and 2 bases at J; junction bases unmatched: 5. The CDR3 DNA sequence: TGTGCCAGCAGCCTCGACAGGGGCCCCTACAATGAGCAGTTCTTC. Amino acid sequence: CASSLDRGPYNEQFF.

V and J are TRBV18 and TRBJ2-2; 9 nucleotides agree with TRBD2. This CDR3 spans 17 amino acids. V lost 1 base and J lost 4; bases outside the gene matches: 7. From germline, CDR1 is KGHSH and CDR2 LQKENI. In DNA, the CDR3 is TGTGCCAGCTCACCACTTTCGCTAGCGGGACCCACCGGGGAGCTGTTTTTT. Translated, it gives CASSPLSLAGPTGELFF. The full variable domain, in which reference TRBV18 and TRBJ2-2 provide the parts outside the CDR3, is NAGVMQNPRHLVRRRGQEARLRCSPMKGHSHVYWYRQLPEEGLKFMVYLQKENIIDESGMPKERFSAEFPKEGPSILRIQQVVRGDSAAYFCASSPLSLAGPTGELFFGEGSRLTVL.

V gene TRBV19 combines with J gene TRBJ2-1; D could derive from TRBD1 or TRBD2 (7 bases each). V lost 0 bases to trimming and J lost 3 bases, with 15 bases between them. Germline assignment: CDR1 LNHDA and CDR2 SQIVND (reference sequence). This CDR3 contains 17 residues. CDR3 sequence (DNA): TGTGCCAGTAGTATAGAGGGAGGGACAGACCGCTACAATGAGCAGTTCTTC. This codes for CASSIEGGTDRYNEQFF.

In DNA form, the CDR3 reads TGTGCCAGCAGTTACGCAGGGGACGAGCAGTACTTC. Protein sequence: CASSYAGDEQYF. The J gene is TRBJ2-7, the V gene TRBV6-5; a possible D gene is TRBD1 (6 bases). The CDR3 runs to 12 residues. V was shortened by 2 bases and J by 5 bases, with 7 bases between the two germline ends. Looked up from germline, CDR1 is MNHEY and CDR2 is SVGAGI.

The gene calls are TRBV6-5 and TRBJ2-1; D is perhaps TRBD2 (6 bases). In germline, CDR1 is MNHEY, CDR2 SVGAGI. The CDR3 has 16 residues. The V end lost 2 bases, the J end lost 0 bases, and 11 bases lay between the germline ends. This CDR3 reads CASSYLGGSSYNEQFF. In DNA, the CDR3 is TGTGCCAGCAGTTACCTCGGGGGTAGCTCCTACAATGAGCAGTTCTTC.

CDR3 in amino acids: CASSLALAGGYEQFF. In DNA form, the CDR3 reads TGTGCCAGCAGCTTAGCTCTAGCGGGAGGGTATGAGCAGTTCTTC. The chain links TRBV7-2 to TRBJ2-1; 12 bases are a match to TRBD2. J lost 8 bases, V lost 0 bases, and 2 bases had no gene match. Germline values: CDR1 SGHTA, CDR2 FQGNSA. The CDR3 length is 15 residues. The full variable domain, its missing parts supplied by reference TRBV7-2 and TRBJ2-1, is GAGVSQSPSNKVTEKGKDVELRCDPISGHTALYWYRQSLGQGLEFLIYFQGNSAPDKSGLPSDRFSAERTGGSVSTLTIQRTQQEDSAVYLCASSLALAGGYEQFFGPGTRLTVL.

V usage is TRBV18 and J usage is TRBJ2-1; 7 bases align to TRBD2. The CDR3 totals 14 residues. Unmatched junction bases numbered 8, after V lost 4 bases and J lost 8 bases. Per the germline V gene, CDR1 is KGHSH and CDR2 is LQKENI. The CDR3 nucleotides are TGTGCCAGCTCACTCACGGGAGGAGTTGATGAGCAGTTCTTC. Translated, it gives CASSLTGGVDEQFF.

The V gene is TRBV29-1, the J gene TRBJ2-1; 7 bases map to TRBD2. Germline V gene data show CDR1 as SQVTM and CDR2 as ANQGSEA. The CDR3 loop spans 12 amino acids. Losses at the gene ends were 6 bases for V and 6 bases for J; bases not matched to a gene: 5. The CDR3 nucleotides read TGCAGCGTGGGGGAGGGCGGCAATGAGCAGTTCTTC. This translates into CSVGEGGNEQFF.

The chain employs TRBV15 and TRBJ2-1; 7 bases agree with TRBD2. In germline, CDR1 is LNHNV, CDR2 YYDKDF (reference sequence). This CDR3 comprises 15 residues. The V segment lost 1 base and the J segment 2 bases; nucleotides outside the gene matches: 2. The CDR3 DNA follows: TGTGCCACCAGCAGAGGTGGGGGGGCCTACAATGAGCAGTTCTTC. This gives the protein CATSRGGGAYNEQFF.

V and J are TRBV7-9 and TRBJ2-5, with D unclear. The ends were cut back, 1 base at V and 2 bases at J, with 11 bases in the middle. The CDR3 has 15 amino acids. CDR1 is SEHNR and CDR2 is FQNEAQ in the germline V gene (reference sequence). CDR3 amino acids: CASSLVSPSQETQYF. The CDR3 DNA reads as TGTGCCAGCAGCTTAGTTTCTCCCAGTCAAGAGACCCAGTACTTC.

This clone has only one observation. This chain uses TRBV5-4 with TRBJ2-5, with 7 bases lining up with TRBD2. Germline-derived CDR1 and CDR2 are SGHNT and YYREEE (reference sequence). The trim removed 7 bases at V and 0 bases at J, leaving 9 bases unmatched. The length of the CDR3 is 15 residues. CDR3 sequence: CASGGEGGYQETQYF. The CDR3 DNA sequence: TGTGCCAGCGGTGGGGAGGGAGGCTACCAAGAGACCCAGTACTTC.

V is TRBV9 and J is TRBJ1-2; D is undetermined. Germline values: CDR1 SGDLS, CDR2 YYNGEE. V was trimmed by 10 bases and J by 6 bases, leaving 16 bases between them. This CDR3 contains 12 residues. In nucleotides, the CDR3 is TGTGCCTCACAAGCCTTGGCTGATGGCTACACCTTC. This codes for CASQALADGYTF.

The V and J genes are TRBV18 and TRBJ1-5; D gene unclear. CDR1 and CDR2 (germline): KGHSH, LQKENI. The CDR3 covers 14 residues. With 2 bases removed from V and 2 bases from J, the gap between germline ends came to 7 bases. Here the CDR3 reads CASSPGWGNQPQHF. Written as DNA, the CDR3 is TGTGCCAGCTCACCAGGGTGGGGCAATCAGCCCCAGCATTTT.

This clone is a singleton in its sample. This rearrangement joins TRBV4-2 to TRBJ1-5; D gene uncertain. The CDR3 is 16 residues long. V was clipped by 0 bases and J by 0 bases, with 9 bases between them. Germline lookup yields CDR1 LGHNA and CDR2 YNFKEQ. The CDR3 nucleotides read TGTGCCAGCAGCCAAGAGCAAGGTTATAGCAATCAGCCCCAGCATTTT. This codes for CASSQEQGYSNQPQHF.